This is a list of T cell receptor beta chains from one sample in a study of blood T cell repertoires in COVID-19. Measured with immunoSEQ multiplex PCR; TCRdb has only the in-frame clones, and not every one. The sample contains about 240,000 clones, 75% to 90% of which appear only once. The sample consisted of PBMCs or T cells enriched from blood (not recorded which). The receptors were gathered from a woman under 40 who had recovered from COVID-19. CDR3s include the opening cysteine and the closing phenylalanine or tryptophan. Fields, in order: J gene, D gene, V gene, clone size, CDR3 protein, CDR3 DNA. A D gene is named only where the DNA matches it firmly. Expanded clones get a size class; other rows say once, few or many, or leave the size out.

J gene: TRBJ1-2; D gene: NA; V gene: TRBV28; clone size: NA; CDR3 protein: CASSPIEAWTNGYTF; CDR3 DNA: TGTGCCAGCAGCCCCATTGAGGCATGGACTAATGGCTACACCTTC
J gene: TRBJ2-1; D gene: NA; V gene: TRBV28; clone size: NA; CDR3 protein: CASSSGLHNEQFF; CDR3 DNA: TGTGCCAGCAGTTCGGGGTTACACAATGAGCAGTTCTTC
J gene: TRBJ2-5; D gene: NA; V gene: TRBV7-9; clone size: NA; CDR3 protein: CASSLAARGTQYF; CDR3 DNA: TGTGCCAGCAGCTTAGCCGCCAGGGGGACCCAGTACTTC
J gene: TRBJ1-3; D gene: TRBD1; V gene: TRBV9; clone size: NA; CDR3 protein: CASSTQTGGGNTIYF; CDR3 DNA: TGTGCCAGCAGCACGCAGACAGGGGGAGGAAACACCATATATTTT
J gene: TRBJ2-1; D gene: NA; V gene: TRBV7-2; clone size: NA; CDR3 protein: CASSFPRLYNEQFF; CDR3 DNA: TGTGCCAGCAGCTTCCCTAGATTATACAATGAGCAGTTCTTC
J gene: TRBJ2-1; D gene: TRBD2; V gene: TRBV9; clone size: NA; CDR3 protein: CASSGQRGRGNQEQFF; CDR3 DNA: TGTGCCAGCAGCGGTCAGCGGGGAAGGGGAAATCAGGAGCAGTTCTTC
J gene: TRBJ2-4; D gene: TRBD1; V gene: TRBV7-2; clone size: NA; CDR3 protein: CASSLAGTEKNIQYF; CDR3 DNA: TGTGCCAGCAGCTTAGCGGGGACAGAAAAAAACATTCAGTACTTC
J gene: TRBJ2-2; D gene: NA; V gene: TRBV19; clone size: NA; CDR3 protein: CASTKGGLVTGELFF; CDR3 DNA: TGTGCCAGCACGAAGGGGGGGCTGGTCACCGGGGAGCTGTTTTTT
J gene: TRBJ1-2; D gene: NA; V gene: TRBV28; clone size: NA; CDR3 protein: CASSLQINYGYTF; CDR3 DNA: TGTGCCAGCAGTTTACAGATTAACTATGGCTACACCTTC
J gene: TRBJ1-1; D gene: NA; V gene: TRBV7-8; clone size: NA; CDR3 protein: CASSLAGRVAEAFF; CDR3 DNA: TGTGCCAGCAGCTTAGCAGGGCGGGTCGCTGAAGCTTTCTTT
J gene: TRBJ1-2; D gene: TRBD1; V gene: TRBV28; clone size: NA; CDR3 protein: CASRDIDRGQMSGYTF; CDR3 DNA: TGTGCCAGCAGAGACATCGACAGGGGGCAAATGTCTGGCTACACCTTC
J gene: TRBJ1-1; D gene: NA; V gene: TRBV21-1; clone size: NA; CDR3 protein: CASSKKKSEGTGNGRNTEAFF; CDR3 DNA: TGTGCCAGCAGCAAAAAAAAGTCGGAAGGGACAGGGAATGGTAGAAACACTGAAGCTTTCTTT
J gene: TRBJ2-7; D gene: TRBD1; V gene: TRBV18; clone size: NA; CDR3 protein: CASSPPGQQSYEQYF; CDR3 DNA: TGTGCCAGCTCACCGCCGGGACAGCAAAGCTACGAGCAGTACTTC
J gene: TRBJ2-7; D gene: TRBD2; V gene: TRBV11-1; clone size: NA; CDR3 protein: CASSPLADTYEQYF; CDR3 DNA: TGTGCCAGCAGCCCACTAGCGGATACCTACGAGCAGTACTTC
J gene: TRBJ2-3; D gene: TRBD2; V gene: TRBV7-9; clone size: NA; CDR3 protein: CASSPLSGRVTDTQYF; CDR3 DNA: TGTGCCAGCAGCCCCCTTAGCGGGAGGGTCACAGATACGCAGTATTTT
J gene: TRBJ2-7; D gene: NA; V gene: TRBV30; clone size: NA; CDR3 protein: CAWSVQVAAGYEQYF; CDR3 DNA: TGTGCCTGGAGTGTACAAGTAGCGGCAGGCTACGAGCAGTACTTC
J gene: TRBJ1-2; D gene: NA; V gene: TRBV28; clone size: NA; CDR3 protein: CASSTRGGTLISGYTF; CDR3 DNA: TGTGCCAGCAGTACAAGGGGGGGGACCCTCATAAGTGGCTACACCTTC
J gene: TRBJ2-7; D gene: NA; V gene: TRBV3-1/TRBV3-2; clone size: NA; CDR3 protein: CASSLGGRLSYEQYF; CDR3 DNA: TGTGCCAGCTCTTTAGGAGGACGGCTATCCTACGAGCAGTACTTC
J gene: TRBJ1-5; D gene: TRBD1; V gene: TRBV24-1; clone size: few; CDR3 protein: CATSDSESTGAYQPQHF; CDR3 DNA: TGTGCCACCAGTGACTCGGAATCCACAGGGGCCTATCAGCCCCAGCATTTT
J gene: TRBJ1-1; D gene: NA; V gene: TRBV6-2/TRBV6-3; clone size: NA; CDR3 protein: CASSTVNTEAFF; CDR3 DNA: TGTGCCAGCAGCACGGTGAACACTGAAGCTTTCTTT
J gene: TRBJ1-2; D gene: NA; V gene: TRBV7-2; clone size: NA; CDR3 protein: CASSPRTGVQYGYTF; CDR3 DNA: TGTGCCAGCAGCCCCAGGACGGGGGTTCAGTATGGCTACACCTTC
J gene: TRBJ2-3; D gene: NA; V gene: TRBV2; clone size: NA; CDR3 protein: CASIPGGTDTQYF; CDR3 DNA: TGTGCCAGCATCCCTGGGGGGACAGATACGCAGTATTTT
J gene: TRBJ2-7; D gene: TRBD2; V gene: TRBV5-3; clone size: once; CDR3 protein: CARSLGREGDEQYF; CDR3 DNA: TGTGCCAGAAGCTTGGGACGGGAGGGCGACGAGCAGTACTTC
J gene: TRBJ2-7; D gene: NA; V gene: TRBV4-3; clone size: NA; CDR3 protein: CASSQEWGSYEQYF; CDR3 DNA: TGCGCCAGCAGCCAAGAGTGGGGCAGCTACGAGCAGTACTTC
J gene: TRBJ2-7; D gene: TRBD1; V gene: TRBV6-2/TRBV6-3; clone size: NA; CDR3 protein: CASSQIDRAYEQYF; CDR3 DNA: TGTGCCAGCAGCCAAATTGACAGGGCCTACGAGCAGTACTTC
J gene: TRBJ2-4; D gene: NA; V gene: TRBV6-2/TRBV6-3; clone size: NA; CDR3 protein: CASSPPLRVVGTKNIQYF; CDR3 DNA: TGTGCCAGCAGTCCCCCGCTGCGGGTGGTAGGGACCAAAAACATTCAGTACTTC
J gene: TRBJ2-7; D gene: TRBD2; V gene: TRBV7-2; clone size: NA; CDR3 protein: CASSWGLAGGYEQYF; CDR3 DNA: TGTGCCAGCAGCTGGGGACTAGCGGGAGGCTACGAGCAGTACTTC
J gene: TRBJ2-7; D gene: TRBD1; V gene: TRBV11-2; clone size: few; CDR3 protein: CASTLGTGFYEQYF; CDR3 DNA: TGTGCCAGCACCCTCGGGACAGGCTTCTACGAGCAGTACTTC
J gene: TRBJ2-1; D gene: TRBD2; V gene: TRBV7-9; clone size: NA; CDR3 protein: CASSLPWASGRTYNEQFF; CDR3 DNA: TGTGCCAGCAGCTTACCATGGGCTAGCGGGAGGACCTACAATGAGCAGTTCTTC
J gene: TRBJ1-4; D gene: TRBD1; V gene: TRBV9; clone size: NA; CDR3 protein: CASSAEQNRGPNEKLFF; CDR3 DNA: TGTGCCAGCAGCGCAGAGCAGAACAGGGGGCCGAATGAAAAACTGTTTTTT
J gene: TRBJ2-6; D gene: TRBD1; V gene: TRBV11-3; clone size: NA; CDR3 protein: CASSSGWGQGMDSGANVLTF; CDR3 DNA: TGTGCCAGCAGCTCTGGCTGGGGACAGGGAATGGACTCTGGGGCCAACGTCCTGACTTTC
J gene: TRBJ1-5; D gene: TRBD1; V gene: TRBV30; clone size: NA; CDR3 protein: CAWSVIRQGADSNQPQHF; CDR3 DNA: TGTGCCTGGAGTGTAATTAGGCAGGGGGCGGACTCCAATCAGCCCCAGCATTTT
J gene: TRBJ2-1; D gene: NA; V gene: TRBV3-1/TRBV3-2; clone size: NA; CDR3 protein: CASSHHSPGSSYNEQFF; CDR3 DNA: TGTGCCAGCAGCCACCACTCACCGGGGAGCTCCTACAATGAGCAGTTCTTC
J gene: TRBJ1-2; D gene: TRBD1; V gene: TRBV11-2; clone size: NA; CDR3 protein: CALRGGAPGYGYTF; CDR3 DNA: TGTGCCTTACGAGGGGGCGCTCCGGGCTATGGCTACACCTTC
J gene: TRBJ1-6; D gene: TRBD1; V gene: TRBV7-9; clone size: NA; CDR3 protein: CASRSQGDISYNSPLHF; CDR3 DNA: TGTGCCAGCCGCTCTCAGGGGGATATCTCCTATAATTCACCCCTCCACTTT
J gene: TRBJ2-7; D gene: TRBD2; V gene: TRBV27; clone size: NA; CDR3 protein: CASSFVASGIYEQYF; CDR3 DNA: TGTGCCAGCAGTTTCGTGGCTAGCGGGATTTACGAGCAGTACTTC
J gene: TRBJ1-5; D gene: TRBD1; V gene: TRBV19; clone size: NA; CDR3 protein: CASSHGTASNQPQHF; CDR3 DNA: TGTGCCAGTAGTCACGGGACAGCTAGCAATCAGCCCCAGCATTTT
J gene: TRBJ1-2; D gene: TRBD1; V gene: TRBV6-5; clone size: NA; CDR3 protein: CASSYSPTGDYGYTF; CDR3 DNA: TGTGCCAGCAGTTACTCCCCGACAGGGGACTATGGCTACACCTTC
J gene: TRBJ2-7; D gene: NA; V gene: TRBV12-3/TRBV12-4; clone size: NA; CDR3 protein: CASRTGSEEQYF; CDR3 DNA: TGTGCCAGCAGAACGGGGTCAGAGGAGCAGTACTTC
J gene: TRBJ1-6; D gene: NA; V gene: TRBV28; clone size: NA; CDR3 protein: CASSPLGGGGSPLHF; CDR3 DNA: TGTGCCAGCAGCCCGCTAGGGGGGGGTGGTTCACCCCTCCACTTT